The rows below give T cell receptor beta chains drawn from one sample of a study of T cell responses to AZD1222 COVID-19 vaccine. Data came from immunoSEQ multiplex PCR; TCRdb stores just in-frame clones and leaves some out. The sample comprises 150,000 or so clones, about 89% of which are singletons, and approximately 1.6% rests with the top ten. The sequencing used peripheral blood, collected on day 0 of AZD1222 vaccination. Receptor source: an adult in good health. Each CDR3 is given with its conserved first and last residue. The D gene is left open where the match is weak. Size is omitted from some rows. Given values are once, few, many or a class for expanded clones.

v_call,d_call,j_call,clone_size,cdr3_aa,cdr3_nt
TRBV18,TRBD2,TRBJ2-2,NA,CASSTGLAANTGELFF,TGTGCCAGCTCAACCGGTCTAGCGGCGAACACCGGGGAGCTGTTTTTT
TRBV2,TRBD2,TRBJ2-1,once,CASSGTSGYYNEQFF,TGTGCCAGCAGTGGAACTAGCGGATATTACAATGAGCAGTTCTTC
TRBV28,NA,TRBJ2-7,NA,CASSEGGAGPHEQYF,TGTGCCAGCAGTGAGGGGGGAGCGGGACCTCACGAGCAGTACTTC
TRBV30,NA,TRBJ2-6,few,CAWRRGSGANVLTF,TGTGCCTGGAGGCGGGGTTCTGGGGCCAACGTCCTGACTTTC
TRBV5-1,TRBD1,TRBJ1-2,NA,CASSPGRQGDGYTF,TGCGCCAGCAGCCCGGGGAGACAGGGAGATGGCTACACCTTC
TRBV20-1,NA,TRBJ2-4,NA,CSASAQPIQYF,TGCAGTGCTAGTGCGCAACCTATTCAGTACTTC
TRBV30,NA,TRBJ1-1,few,CAWSSWGSSNAEAFF,TGTGCCTGGAGTAGTTGGGGCAGTTCCAACGCTGAAGCTTTCTTT
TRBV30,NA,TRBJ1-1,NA,CAWRGGAHTEAFF,TGTGCCTGGAGGGGGGGGGCCCACACTGAAGCTTTCTTT
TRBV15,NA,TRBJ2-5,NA,CATSRRTVFRQETQYF,TGTGCCACCAGCAGACGGACAGTCTTTCGTCAAGAGACCCAGTACTTC
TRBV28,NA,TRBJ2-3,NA,CASSGRKGRRTDTQYF,TGTGCCAGCAGTGGTCGGAAGGGGAGGCGCACAGATACGCAGTATTTT
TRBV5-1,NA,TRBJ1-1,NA,CASSLDRVNEAFF,TGCGCCAGCAGCTTGGACAGAGTTAATGAAGCTTTCTTT
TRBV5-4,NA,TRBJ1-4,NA,CASRAAGVDEKLFF,TGTGCCAGCAGGGCCGCAGGGGTTGACGAAAAACTGTTTTTT
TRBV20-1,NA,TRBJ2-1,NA,CSASKGHFNEQFF,TGCAGTGCTAGTAAGGGACACTTCAATGAGCAGTTCTTC
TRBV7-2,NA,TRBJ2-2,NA,CASSLREASGELFF,TGTGCCAGCAGCTTAAGGGAAGCGTCCGGGGAGCTGTTTTTT
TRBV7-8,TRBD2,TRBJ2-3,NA,CASSVSGALFLTDTQYF,TGTGCCAGCAGCGTTAGCGGGGCCCTATTTCTCACAGATACGCAGTATTTT
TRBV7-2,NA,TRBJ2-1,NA,CASSEERSSYNEQFF,TGTGCCAGCAGCGAAGAACGGAGCTCCTACAATGAGCAGTTCTTC
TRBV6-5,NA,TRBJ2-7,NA,CASSQGGEQYF,TGTGCCAGCAGCCAGGGGGGCGAGCAGTACTTC
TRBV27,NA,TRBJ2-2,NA,CASSPLQGYTGELFF,TGTGCCAGCAGTCCCCTACAGGGTTACACCGGGGAGCTGTTTTTT
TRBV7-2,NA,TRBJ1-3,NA,CASSLEAGTFSGNTIYF,TGTGCCAGCAGCTTAGAAGCAGGGACCTTCTCTGGAAACACCATATATTTT
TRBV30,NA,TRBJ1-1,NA,CAWSVAAPEAFF,TGTGCCTGGAGTGTAGCGGCCCCTGAAGCTTTCTTT
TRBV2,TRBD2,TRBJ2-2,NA,CASSRLAGTTGELFF,TGTGCCAGCAGCCGACTAGCGGGGACGACCGGAGAGCTGTTTTTT
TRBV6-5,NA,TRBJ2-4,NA,CASSYSGVDIQYF,TGTGCCAGCAGTTACTCTGGGGTAGACATTCAGTACTTC